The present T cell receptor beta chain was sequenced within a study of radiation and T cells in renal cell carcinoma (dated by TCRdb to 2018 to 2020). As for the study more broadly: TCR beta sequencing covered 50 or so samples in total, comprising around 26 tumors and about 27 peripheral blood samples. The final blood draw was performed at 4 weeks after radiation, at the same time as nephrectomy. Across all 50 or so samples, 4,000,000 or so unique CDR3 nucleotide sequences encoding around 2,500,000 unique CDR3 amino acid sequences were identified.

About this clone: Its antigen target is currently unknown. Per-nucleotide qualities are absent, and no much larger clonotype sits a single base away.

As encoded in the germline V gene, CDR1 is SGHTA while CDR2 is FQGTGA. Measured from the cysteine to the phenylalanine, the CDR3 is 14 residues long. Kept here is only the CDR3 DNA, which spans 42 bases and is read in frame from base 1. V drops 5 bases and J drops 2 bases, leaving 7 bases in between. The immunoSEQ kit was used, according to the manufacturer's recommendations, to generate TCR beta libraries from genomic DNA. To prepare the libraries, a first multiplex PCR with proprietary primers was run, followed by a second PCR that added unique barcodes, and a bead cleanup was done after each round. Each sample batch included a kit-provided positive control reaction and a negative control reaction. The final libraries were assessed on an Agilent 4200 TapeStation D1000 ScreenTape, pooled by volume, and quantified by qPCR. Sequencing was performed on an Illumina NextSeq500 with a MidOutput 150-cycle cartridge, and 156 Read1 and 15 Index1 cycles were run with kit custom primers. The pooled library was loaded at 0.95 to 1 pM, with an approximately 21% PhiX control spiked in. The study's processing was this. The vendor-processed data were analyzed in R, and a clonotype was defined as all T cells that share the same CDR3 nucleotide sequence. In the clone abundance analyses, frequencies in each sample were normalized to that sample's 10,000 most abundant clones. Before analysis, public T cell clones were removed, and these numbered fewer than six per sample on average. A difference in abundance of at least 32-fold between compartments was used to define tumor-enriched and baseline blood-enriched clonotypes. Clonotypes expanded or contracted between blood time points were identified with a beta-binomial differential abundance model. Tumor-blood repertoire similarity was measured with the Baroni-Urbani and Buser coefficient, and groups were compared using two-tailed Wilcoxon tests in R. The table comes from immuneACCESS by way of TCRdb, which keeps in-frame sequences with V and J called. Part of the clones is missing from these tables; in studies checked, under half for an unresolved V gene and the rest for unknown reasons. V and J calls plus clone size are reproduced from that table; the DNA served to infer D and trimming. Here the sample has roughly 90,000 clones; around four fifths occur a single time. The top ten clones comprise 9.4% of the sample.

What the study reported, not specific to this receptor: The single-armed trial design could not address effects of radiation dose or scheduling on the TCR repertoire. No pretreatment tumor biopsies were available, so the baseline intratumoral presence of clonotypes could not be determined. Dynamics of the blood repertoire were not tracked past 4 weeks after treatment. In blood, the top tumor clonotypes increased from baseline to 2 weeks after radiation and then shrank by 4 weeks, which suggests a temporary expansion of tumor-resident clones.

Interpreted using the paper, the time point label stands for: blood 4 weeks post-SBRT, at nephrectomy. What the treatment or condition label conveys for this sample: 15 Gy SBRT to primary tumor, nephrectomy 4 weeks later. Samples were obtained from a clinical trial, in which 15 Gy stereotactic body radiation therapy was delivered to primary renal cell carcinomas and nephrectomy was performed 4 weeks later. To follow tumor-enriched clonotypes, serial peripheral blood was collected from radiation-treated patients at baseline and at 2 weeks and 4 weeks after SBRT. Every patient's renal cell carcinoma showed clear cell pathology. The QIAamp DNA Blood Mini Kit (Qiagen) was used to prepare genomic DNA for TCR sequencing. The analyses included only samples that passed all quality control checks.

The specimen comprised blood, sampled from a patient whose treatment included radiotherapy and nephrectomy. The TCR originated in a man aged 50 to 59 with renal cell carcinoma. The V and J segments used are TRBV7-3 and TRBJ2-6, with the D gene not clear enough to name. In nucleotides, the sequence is TGTGCCAGCAGCCTTAACACTGGGGCCAACGTCCTGACTTTC. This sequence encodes CASSLNTGANVLTF.